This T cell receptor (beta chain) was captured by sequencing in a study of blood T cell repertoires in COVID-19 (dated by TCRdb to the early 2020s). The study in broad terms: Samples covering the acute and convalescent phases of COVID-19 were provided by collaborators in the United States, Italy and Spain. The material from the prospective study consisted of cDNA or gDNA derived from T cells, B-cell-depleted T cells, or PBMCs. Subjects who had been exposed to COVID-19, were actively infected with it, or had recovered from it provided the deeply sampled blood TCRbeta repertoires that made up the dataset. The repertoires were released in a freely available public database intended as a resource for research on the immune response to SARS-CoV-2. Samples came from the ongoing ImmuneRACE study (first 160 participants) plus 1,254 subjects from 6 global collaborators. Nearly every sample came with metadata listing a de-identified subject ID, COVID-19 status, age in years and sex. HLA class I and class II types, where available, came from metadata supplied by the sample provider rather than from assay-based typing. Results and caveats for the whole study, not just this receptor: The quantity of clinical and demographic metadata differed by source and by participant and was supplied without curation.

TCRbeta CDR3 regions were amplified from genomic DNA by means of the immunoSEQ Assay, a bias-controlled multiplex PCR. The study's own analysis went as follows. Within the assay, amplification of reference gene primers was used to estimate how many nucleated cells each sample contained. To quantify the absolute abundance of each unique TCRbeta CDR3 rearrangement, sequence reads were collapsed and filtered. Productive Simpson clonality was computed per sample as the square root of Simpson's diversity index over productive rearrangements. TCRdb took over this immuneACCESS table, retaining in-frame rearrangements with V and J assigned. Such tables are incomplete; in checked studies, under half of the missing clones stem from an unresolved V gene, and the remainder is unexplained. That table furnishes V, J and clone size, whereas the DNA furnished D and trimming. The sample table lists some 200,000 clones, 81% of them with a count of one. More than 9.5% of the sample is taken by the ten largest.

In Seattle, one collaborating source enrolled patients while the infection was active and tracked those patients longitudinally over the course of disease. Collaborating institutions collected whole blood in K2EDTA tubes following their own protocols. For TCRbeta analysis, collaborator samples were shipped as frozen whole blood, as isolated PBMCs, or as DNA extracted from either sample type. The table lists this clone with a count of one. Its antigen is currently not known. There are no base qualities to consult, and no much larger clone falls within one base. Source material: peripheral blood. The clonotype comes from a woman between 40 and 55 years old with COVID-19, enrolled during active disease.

The DNA sequence is given as TGTGCCAGCAGCGTAGCTACGTTGAACAGGGTGAACACCGGGGAGCTGTTTTTT. This is translated as CASSVATLNRVNTGELFF. The rearranged chain carries TRBV9 and TRBJ2-2; a tentative D match to TRBD1 spans 6 bases. The germline V gene sets CDR1 to SGDLS and CDR2 to YYNGEE. The CDR3 measures 18 amino acids from cysteine to phenylalanine. The sequence is cut down to CDR3 DNA, 54 bases in frame from base 1. V loses 0 bases, J loses 1 base, and the germline ends lie 16 bases apart.